This entry describes one T cell receptor beta chain. Its antigen remains unknown. The data stem from a study of T cells in Graves' hyperthyroidism and ophthalmopathy. Overall study findings and caveats: The model predicted ophthalmopathy a median approximately 6.3 months before onset. Ophthalmopathy stood apart from stable hyperthyroidism in a 13 V-J model.

No progression to ophthalmopathy during 18 months of follow-up defined stable disease. Using RNA transcripts as the source, TCR beta CDR3 regions were amplified. The TCR CDR3 first-round RT-PCR relied on the HTBI primer set. TCRdb recomputed calls from the multiplex PCR reads with MiXCR, one row per CDR3 protein. The sample carries around 580,000 distinct CDR3 sequences, 35% to 55% recorded once. The CDR3 consists of 13 residues. Unmatched junction bases numbered 7, after V lost 8 bases and J lost 4 bases. Germline CDR1 SGDLS, CDR2 YYNGEE. The material sequenced was peripheral blood or thyroid tissue (not recorded which). The V call is TRBV9, the J call TRBJ1-2; the match to TRBD1 covers 8 bases. This clonotype was obtained from a woman aged 18-29 years with Graves' hyperthyroidism. This CDR3 is CASQQGQVYGYTF. The DNA for the CDR3 is TGTGCCAGTCAACAGGGACAGGTCTATGGCTACACCTTC.